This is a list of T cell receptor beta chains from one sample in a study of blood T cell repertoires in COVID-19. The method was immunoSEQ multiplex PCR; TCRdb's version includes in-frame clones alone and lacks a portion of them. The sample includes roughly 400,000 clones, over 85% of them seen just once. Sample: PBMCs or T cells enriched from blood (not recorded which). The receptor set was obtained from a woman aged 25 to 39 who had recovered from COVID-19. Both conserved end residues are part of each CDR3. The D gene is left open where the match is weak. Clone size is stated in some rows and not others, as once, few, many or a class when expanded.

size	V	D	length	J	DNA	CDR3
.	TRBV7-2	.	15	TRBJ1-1	TGTGCCAGCAGCTGGGGGGGATCTTTCGGCGCTGAAGCTTTCTTT	CASSWGGSFGAEAFF
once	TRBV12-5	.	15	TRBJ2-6	TGTGCTAGTGGCAGCAGGGACTCTGGGGCCAACGTCCTGACTTTC	CASGSRDSGANVLTF
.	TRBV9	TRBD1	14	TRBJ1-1	TGTGCCAGCAGCGTAGTAGAGGGGGCGGCTGAAGCTTTCTTT	CASSVVEGAAEAFF
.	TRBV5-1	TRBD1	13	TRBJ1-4	TGCGCCAGTAAGGGACAGTTTAATGAAAAACTGTTTTTT	CASKGQFNEKLFF
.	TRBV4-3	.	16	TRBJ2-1	TGCGCCAGCAGCATAAGAGGCGGGGGGACAGACAATGAGCAGTTCTTC	CASSIRGGGTDNEQFF
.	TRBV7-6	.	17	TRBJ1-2	TGTGCCAGCAGCTTAGACAGGCCCAGCGGGTTGGAGTATGGCTACACCTTC	CASSLDRPSGLEYGYTF
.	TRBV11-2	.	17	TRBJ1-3	TGTGCCAGCAGCTCTAGTGGGGGACTGTTATCTGGAAACACCATATATTTT	CASSSSGGLLSGNTIYF
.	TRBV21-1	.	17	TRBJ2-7	TGTGCCAGCAGCAAACGAAAACCGGGACAGGGTTCCTACGAGCAGTACTTC	CASSKRKPGQGSYEQYF
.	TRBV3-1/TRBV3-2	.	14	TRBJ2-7	TGTGCCAGCAGAGCTCACGGGAACTCCTACGAGCAGTACTTC	CASRAHGNSYEQYF
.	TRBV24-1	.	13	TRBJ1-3	TGTGCCACCCCCAAGAGCTCTGGAAACACCATATATTTT	CATPKSSGNTIYF
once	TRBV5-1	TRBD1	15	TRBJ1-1	TGCGCCAGCAGCTTGGAGGGACAGATGAACACTGAAGCTTTCTTT	CASSLEGQMNTEAFF
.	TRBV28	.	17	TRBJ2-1	TGTGCCAGCAGCGTCCCCCGGACTACTTTCTCCTACAATGAGCAGTTCTTC	CASSVPRTTFSYNEQFF
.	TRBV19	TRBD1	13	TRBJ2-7	TGTGCCAGTAGTACGACAGGGTTTCACGAGCAGTACTTC	CASSTTGFHEQYF
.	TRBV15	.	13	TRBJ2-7	TGTGCCACCAGCAGAGATCGGAGATACGAGCAGTACTTC	CATSRDRRYEQYF
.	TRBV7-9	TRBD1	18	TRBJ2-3	TGTGCCAGCAGCCCCCAACCCGGGACAGGGGAGGACACAGATACGCAGTATTTT	CASSPQPGTGEDTDTQYF
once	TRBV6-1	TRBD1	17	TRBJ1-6	TGTGCCAGCAGTGAATACTGGACAGGGGGTTATAATTCACCCCTCCACTTT	CASSEYWTGGYNSPLHF
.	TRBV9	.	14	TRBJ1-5	TGTGCCAGCAGCGTAGAGCCCGAGTTGTGGCCCCAGCATTTT	CASSVEPELWPQHF
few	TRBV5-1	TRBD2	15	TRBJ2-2	TGCGCCAGCAGATTAGCGGGAGCTATAACCGGGGAGCTGTTTTTT	CASRLAGAITGELFF
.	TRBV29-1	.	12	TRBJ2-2	TGCAGCGTCCATACCAGGTCCGGGGAGCTGTTTTTT	CSVHTRSGELFF
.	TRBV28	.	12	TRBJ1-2	TGTGCCACATACCGTAGCAGCTATGGCTACACCTTC	CATYRSSYGYTF
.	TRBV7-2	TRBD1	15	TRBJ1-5	TGTGCCAGCAGCAGTCGAACAGGGGGCAATCAGCCCCAGCATTTT	CASSSRTGGNQPQHF
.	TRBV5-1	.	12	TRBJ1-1	TGCGCCAGCAGCCTGCAGGGGCGTCAAGCTTTCTTT	CASSLQGRQAFF
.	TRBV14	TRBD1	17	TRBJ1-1	TGTGCCAGCAGCCAAGTCCAGAGTAGACAGGGTGGTGCTGAAGCTTTCTTT	CASSQVQSRQGGAEAFF
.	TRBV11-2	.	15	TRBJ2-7	TGTGCCAGCAGCCGTGGACAGACCCTCTTGTACGAGCAGTACTTC	CASSRGQTLLYEQYF
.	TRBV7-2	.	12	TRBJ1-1	TGTCGCCGCGGGGCCGGGGGGACTGAAGCTTTCTTT	CRRGAGGTEAFF
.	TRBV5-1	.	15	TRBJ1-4	TGCGCCAGCAGCGGGCGAGGACAGCATAATGAAAAACTGTTTTTT	CASSGRGQHNEKLFF
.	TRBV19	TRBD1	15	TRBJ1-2	TGTGCCAGTCGCACGGGACAGGGGGATTTTACGGGCTACACCTTC	CASRTGQGDFTGYTF
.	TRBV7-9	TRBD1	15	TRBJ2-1	TGTGCCAGCAGCGCCGGGACAGGGGGCCAAGGCGGGCAGTTCTTC	CASSAGTGGQGGQFF
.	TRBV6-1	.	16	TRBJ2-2	TGTGCCAGCAGTGCCACGCGTTCAGGAAGGACCGGGGAGCTGTTTTTT	CASSATRSGRTGELFF
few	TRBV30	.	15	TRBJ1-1	TGTGCCTGGAGTCAGGCCCAAAGTAGGAACACTGAAGCTTTCTTT	CAWSQAQSRNTEAFF
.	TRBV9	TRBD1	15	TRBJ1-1	TGTGCCAGCAACGACAGGGAAGGGATGAACACTGAAGCTTTCTTT	CASNDREGMNTEAFF
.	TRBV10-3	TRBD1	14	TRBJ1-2	TGTGCCATCAGCCCACAGGGGACGGACTATGGCTACACCTTC	CAISPQGTDYGYTF
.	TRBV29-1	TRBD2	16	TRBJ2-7	TGCAGCGTTGGGAGGCAGGGTAGCGGGAGTTACCTCGAGCAGTACTTC	CSVGRQGSGSYLEQYF
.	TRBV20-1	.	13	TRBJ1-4	TGCAGTGCTAGTTGGGGGAGGGATGAAAAACTGTTTTTT	CSASWGRDEKLFF
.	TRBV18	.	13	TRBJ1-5	TGTGCCAGCTCACCACTACCACGGAGGCCCCAGCATTTT	CASSPLPRRPQHF
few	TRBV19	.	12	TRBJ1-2	TGTGCCAGTGCTCCCCCCCTGGGCGGCTACACCTTC	CASAPPLGGYTF
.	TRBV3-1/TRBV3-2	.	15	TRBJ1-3	TGTGCCAGCAGCCAAGCAGGGTCATCTGGAAACACCATATATTTT	CASSQAGSSGNTIYF
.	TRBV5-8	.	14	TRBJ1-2	TGTGCCAGCAGCTTCGGGGACATCAACTATGGCTACACCTTC	CASSFGDINYGYTF
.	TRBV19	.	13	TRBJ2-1	TGTGCCAGTAGTATATCAGTATACAATGAGCAGTTCTTC	CASSISVYNEQFF
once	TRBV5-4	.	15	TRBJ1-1	TGTGCCAGCAGCTCAGGGCCCGACCGCGGGATTGAAGCTTTCTTT	CASSSGPDRGIEAFF
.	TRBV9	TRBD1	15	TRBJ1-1	TGTGCCAGCAGCGTAGGAGGGGGCCTGAACACTGAAGCTTTCTTT	CASSVGGGLNTEAFF
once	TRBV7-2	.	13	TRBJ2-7	TGTGCCAGCAGCCTACAGGCAACCTACGAGCAGTACTTC	CASSLQATYEQYF
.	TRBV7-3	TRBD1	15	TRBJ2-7	TGTGCCAGCAGCCCTTCTGGGACAGGCTCCTACGAGCAGTACTTC	CASSPSGTGSYEQYF
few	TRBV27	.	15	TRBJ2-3	TGTGCCAGCAGTTTCCGTTTTATCTCCACAGATACGCAGTATTTT	CASSFRFISTDTQYF
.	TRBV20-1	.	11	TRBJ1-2	TGCAGTGCTAGTCTCGGTGGTGGCTACACCTTC	CSASLGGGYTF
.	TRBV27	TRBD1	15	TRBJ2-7	TGTGCCAGCAGTCCCCGACAGGGCTGGATTCACGAGCAGTACTTC	CASSPRQGWIHEQYF
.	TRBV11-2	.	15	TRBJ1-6	TGTGCCAGCAGGGGGACCGGGACTCTAAATTCACCCCTCCACTTT	CASRGTGTLNSPLHF
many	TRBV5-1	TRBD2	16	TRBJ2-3	TGCGCCAGCAGCCCCGGGACTAGCGGACCCACAGATACGCAGTATTTT	CASSPGTSGPTDTQYF
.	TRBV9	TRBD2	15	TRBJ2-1	TGTGCCAGCAGCGTAGGGGGACTAGCGTACAATGAGCAGTTCTTC	CASSVGGLAYNEQFF